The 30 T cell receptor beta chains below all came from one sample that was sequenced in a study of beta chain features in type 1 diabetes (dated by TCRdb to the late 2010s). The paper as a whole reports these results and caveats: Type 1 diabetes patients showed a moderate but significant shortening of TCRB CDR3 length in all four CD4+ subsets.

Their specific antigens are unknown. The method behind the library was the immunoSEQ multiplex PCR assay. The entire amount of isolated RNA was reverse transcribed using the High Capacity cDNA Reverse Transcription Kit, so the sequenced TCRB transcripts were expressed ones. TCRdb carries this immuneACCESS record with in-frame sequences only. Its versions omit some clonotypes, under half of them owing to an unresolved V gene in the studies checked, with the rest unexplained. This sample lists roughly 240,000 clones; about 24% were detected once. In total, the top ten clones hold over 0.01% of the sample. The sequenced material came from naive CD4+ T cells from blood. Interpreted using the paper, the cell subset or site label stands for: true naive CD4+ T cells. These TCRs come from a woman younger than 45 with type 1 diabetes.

This chain's CDR3 is CASSVTSSNLNIQYF. CDR3 nucleotides: TGTGCCAGCAGCGTAACTAGCTCTAACTTAAACATTCAGTACTTC. The V call is TRBV6-1, the J call TRBJ2-4; TRBD2 is a possible D gene (6 bases). The length of the CDR3 is 15 residues. Per the germline V gene, CDR1 is MNHNS and CDR2 is SASEGT. The V and J ends lost 6 bases and 6 bases respectively, with 18 bases between them.

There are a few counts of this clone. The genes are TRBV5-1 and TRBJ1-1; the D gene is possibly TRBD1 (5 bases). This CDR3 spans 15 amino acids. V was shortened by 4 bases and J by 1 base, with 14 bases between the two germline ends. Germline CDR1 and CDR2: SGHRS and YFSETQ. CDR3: CASSPLLQENTEAFF. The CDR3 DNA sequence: TGCGCCAGCAGCCCTTTGCTACAGGAGAACACTGAAGCTTTCTTT.

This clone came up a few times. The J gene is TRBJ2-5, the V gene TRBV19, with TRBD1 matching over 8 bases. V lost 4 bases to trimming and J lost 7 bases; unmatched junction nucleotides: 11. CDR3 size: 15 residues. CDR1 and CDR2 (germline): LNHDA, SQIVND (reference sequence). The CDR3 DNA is TGTGCCAGTAGTACGGGACAGGTGGGACGCGGGACCCAGTACTTC. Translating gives CASSTGQVGRGTQYF.

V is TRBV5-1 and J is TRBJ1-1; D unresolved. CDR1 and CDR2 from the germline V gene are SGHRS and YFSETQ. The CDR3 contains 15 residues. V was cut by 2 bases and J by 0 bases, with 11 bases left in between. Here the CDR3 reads CASSFGSGMNTEAFF. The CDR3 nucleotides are TGCGCCAGCAGCTTTGGGAGCGGAATGAACACTGAAGCTTTCTTT.

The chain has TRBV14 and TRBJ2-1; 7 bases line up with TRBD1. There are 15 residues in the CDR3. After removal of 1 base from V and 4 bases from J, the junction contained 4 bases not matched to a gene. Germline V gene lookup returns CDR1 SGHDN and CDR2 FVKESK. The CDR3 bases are TGTGCCAGCAGCCAAGGGGACAGACGGTACAATGAGCAGTTCTTC. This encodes CASSQGDRRYNEQFF. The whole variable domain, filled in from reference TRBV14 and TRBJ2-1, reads EAGVTQFPSHSVIEKGQTVTLRCDPISGHDNLYWYRRVMGKEIKFLLHFVKESKQDESGMPNNRFLAERTGGTYSTLKVQPAELEDSGVYFCASSQGDRRYNEQFFGPGTRLTVL.

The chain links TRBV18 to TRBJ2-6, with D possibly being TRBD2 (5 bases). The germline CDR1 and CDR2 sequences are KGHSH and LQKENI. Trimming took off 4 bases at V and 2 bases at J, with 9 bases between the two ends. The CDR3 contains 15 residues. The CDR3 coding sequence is TGTGCCAGCTCACGGACTGCCACTGGGGCCAACGTCCTGACTTTC. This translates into CASSRTATGANVLTF.

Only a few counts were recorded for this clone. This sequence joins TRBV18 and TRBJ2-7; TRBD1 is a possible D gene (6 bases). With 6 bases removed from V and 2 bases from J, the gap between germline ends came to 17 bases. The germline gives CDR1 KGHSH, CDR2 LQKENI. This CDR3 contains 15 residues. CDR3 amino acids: CASSHSGESTYEQYF. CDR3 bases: TGTGCCAGCTCGCATTCAGGGGAATCCACCTACGAGCAGTACTTC.

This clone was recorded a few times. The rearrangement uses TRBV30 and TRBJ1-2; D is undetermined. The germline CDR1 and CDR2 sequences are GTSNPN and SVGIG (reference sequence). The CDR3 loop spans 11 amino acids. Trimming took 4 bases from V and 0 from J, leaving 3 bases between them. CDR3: CAWTANYGYTF. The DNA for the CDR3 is TGTGCCTGGACAGCTAACTATGGCTACACCTTC.

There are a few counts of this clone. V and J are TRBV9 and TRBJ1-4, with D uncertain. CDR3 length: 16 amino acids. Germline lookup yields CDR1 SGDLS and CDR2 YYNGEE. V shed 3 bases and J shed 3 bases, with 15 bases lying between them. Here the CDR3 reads CASSANYDYPNEKLFF. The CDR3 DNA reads TGTGCCAGCAGCGCTAACTACGATTACCCTAATGAAAAACTGTTTTTT.

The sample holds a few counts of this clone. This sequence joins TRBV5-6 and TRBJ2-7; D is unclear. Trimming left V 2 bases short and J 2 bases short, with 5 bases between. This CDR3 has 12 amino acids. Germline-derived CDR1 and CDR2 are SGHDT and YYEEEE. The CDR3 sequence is CASSFSAYEQYF. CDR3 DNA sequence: TGTGCCAGCAGCTTTTCCGCCTACGAGCAGTACTTC.

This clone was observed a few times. CDR3: CAWSVGAETSYEQYF. CDR3 bases: TGTGCCTGGAGTGTAGGGGCAGAAACTTCCTACGAGCAGTACTTC. The chain links TRBV30 to TRBJ2-7; possible D gene TRBD1, 5 bases. Deletions cut 0 bases from V and 1 base from J, with 13 bases between. The CDR3 has 15 residues. The germline gives CDR1 GTSNPN, CDR2 SVGIG (reference sequence). The variable domain in full, completed from reference TRBV30 and TRBJ2-7, reads SQTIHQWPATLVQPVGSPLSLECTVEGTSNPNLYWYRQAAGRGLQLLFYSVGIGQISSEVPQNLSASRPQDRQFILSSKKLLLSDSGFYLCAWSVGAETSYEQYFGPGTRLTVT.

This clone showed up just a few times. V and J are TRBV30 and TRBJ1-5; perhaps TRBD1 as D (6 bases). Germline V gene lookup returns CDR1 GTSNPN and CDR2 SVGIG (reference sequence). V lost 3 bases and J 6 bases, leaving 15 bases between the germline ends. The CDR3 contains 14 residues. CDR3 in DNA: TGTGCCTGGAGCCCTGGGGGCCGCGGTCAGCCCCAGCATTTT. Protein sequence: CAWSPGGRGQPQHF. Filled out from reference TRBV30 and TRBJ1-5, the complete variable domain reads SQTIHQWPATLVQPVGSPLSLECTVEGTSNPNLYWYRQAAGRGLQLLFYSVGIGQISSEVPQNLSASRPQDRQFILSSKKLLLSDSGFYLCAWSPGGRGQPQHFGDGTRLSIL.

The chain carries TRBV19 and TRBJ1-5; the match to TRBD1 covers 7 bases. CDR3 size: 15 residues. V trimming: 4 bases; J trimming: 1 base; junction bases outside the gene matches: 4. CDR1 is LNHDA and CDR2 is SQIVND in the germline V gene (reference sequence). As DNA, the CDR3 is TGTGCCAGTAGTAGCGGACAGGTCAGCAATCAGCCCCAGCATTTT. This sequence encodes CASSSGQVSNQPQHF.

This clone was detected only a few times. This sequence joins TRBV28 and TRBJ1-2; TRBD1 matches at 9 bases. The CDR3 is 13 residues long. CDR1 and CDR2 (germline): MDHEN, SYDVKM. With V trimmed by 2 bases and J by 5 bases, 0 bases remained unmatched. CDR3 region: CASSLGTGYGYTF. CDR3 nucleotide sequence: TGTGCCAGCAGTTTAGGGACAGGGTATGGCTACACCTTC.

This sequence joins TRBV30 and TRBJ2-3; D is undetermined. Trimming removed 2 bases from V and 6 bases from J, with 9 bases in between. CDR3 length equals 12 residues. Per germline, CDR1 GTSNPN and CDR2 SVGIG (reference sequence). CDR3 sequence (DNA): TGTGCCTGGAGTCTACTCGGGGATACGCAGTATTTT. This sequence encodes CAWSLLGDTQYF. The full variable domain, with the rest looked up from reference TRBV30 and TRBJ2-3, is SQTIHQWPATLVQPVGSPLSLECTVEGTSNPNLYWYRQAAGRGLQLLFYSVGIGQISSEVPQNLSASRPQDRQFILSSKKLLLSDSGFYLCAWSLLGDTQYFGPGTRLTVL.

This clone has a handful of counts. CDR3 region: CASSLGAGLAGYEQFF. CDR3 in DNA: TGTGCCAGCAGCTTAGGAGCGGGACTAGCGGGATATGAGCAGTTCTTC. This sequence joins TRBV7-2 and TRBJ2-1; TRBD2 matches at 13 bases. CDR1 and CDR2 from the germline V gene are SGHTA and FQGNSA. CDR3 size: 16 residues. With 1 base clipped from V and 8 bases from J, the junction kept 5 bases outside the gene matches. The full variable domain, rest sourced from reference TRBV7-2 and TRBJ2-1, is GAGVSQSPSNKVTEKGKDVELRCDPISGHTALYWYRQSLGQGLEFLIYFQGNSAPDKSGLPSDRFSAERTGGSVSTLTIQRTQQEDSAVYLCASSLGAGLAGYEQFFGPGTRLTVL.

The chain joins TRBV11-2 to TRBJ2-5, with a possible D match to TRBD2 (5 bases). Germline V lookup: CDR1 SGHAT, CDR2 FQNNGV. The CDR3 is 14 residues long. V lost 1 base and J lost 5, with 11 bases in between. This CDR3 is CASSLVPSRETQYF. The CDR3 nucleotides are TGTGCCAGCAGCTTAGTGCCTAGCCGGGAGACCCAGTACTTC.

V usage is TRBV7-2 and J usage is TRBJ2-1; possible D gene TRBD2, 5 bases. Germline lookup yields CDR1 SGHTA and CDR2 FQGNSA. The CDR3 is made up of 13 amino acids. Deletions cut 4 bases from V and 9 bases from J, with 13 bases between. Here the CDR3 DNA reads TGTGCCAGCAGCTGGGTAGAAAGCGGTGAGCAGTTCTTC. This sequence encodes CASSWVESGEQFF.

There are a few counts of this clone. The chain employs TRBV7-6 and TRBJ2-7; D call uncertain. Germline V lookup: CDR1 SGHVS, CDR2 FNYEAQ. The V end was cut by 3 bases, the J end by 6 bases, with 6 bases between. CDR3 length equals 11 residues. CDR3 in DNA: TGTGCCAGCAGCTTGTCGGGCGAGCAGTACTTC. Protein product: CASSLSGEQYF.

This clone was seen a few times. The CDR3 coding sequence is TGTGCCAGCAGCTTGTGGGACAGCCACCCTAATGAGCAGTTCTTC. Translating gives CASSLWDSHPNEQFF. This chain links TRBV5-4 with TRBJ2-1; 7 positions match TRBD1. The germline CDR1 and CDR2 sequences are SGHNT and YYREEE (reference sequence). With V trimmed by 1 base and J by 7 bases, 8 bases remained unmatched. The length of the CDR3 is 15 residues.

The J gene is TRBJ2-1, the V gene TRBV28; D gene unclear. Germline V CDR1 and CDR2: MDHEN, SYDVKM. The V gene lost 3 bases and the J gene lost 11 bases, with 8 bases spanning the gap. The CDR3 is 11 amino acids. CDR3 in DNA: TGTGCCAGCAGTTTCGGTCAACAGCAGTTCTTC. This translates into CASSFGQQQFF.

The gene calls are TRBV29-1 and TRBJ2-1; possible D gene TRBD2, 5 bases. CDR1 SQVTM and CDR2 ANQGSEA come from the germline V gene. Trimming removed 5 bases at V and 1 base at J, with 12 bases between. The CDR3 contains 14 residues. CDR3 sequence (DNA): TGCAGCGTTAGGTCGGGAATGTCCTACAATGAGCAGTTCTTC. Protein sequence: CSVRSGMSYNEQFF.

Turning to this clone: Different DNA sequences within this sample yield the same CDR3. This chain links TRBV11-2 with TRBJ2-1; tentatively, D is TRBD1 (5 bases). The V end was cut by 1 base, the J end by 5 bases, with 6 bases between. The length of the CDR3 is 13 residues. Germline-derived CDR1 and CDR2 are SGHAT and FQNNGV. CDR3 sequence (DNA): TGTGCCAGCAGCTTAGGACAGAACAATGAGCAGTTCTTC. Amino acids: CASSLGQNNEQFF.

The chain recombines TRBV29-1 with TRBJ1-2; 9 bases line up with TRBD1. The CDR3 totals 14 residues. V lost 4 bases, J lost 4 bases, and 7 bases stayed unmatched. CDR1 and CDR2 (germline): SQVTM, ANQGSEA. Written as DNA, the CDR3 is TGCAGCGTTGCGGGACAGGGTTTTGGCTATGGCTACACCTTC. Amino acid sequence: CSVAGQGFGYGYTF.

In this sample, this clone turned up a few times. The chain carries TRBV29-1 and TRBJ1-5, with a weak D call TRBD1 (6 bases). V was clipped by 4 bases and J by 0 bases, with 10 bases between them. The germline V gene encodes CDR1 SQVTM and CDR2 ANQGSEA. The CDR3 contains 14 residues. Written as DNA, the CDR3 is TGCAGCGTTGCAGGGGAGAATAGCAATCAGCCCCAGCATTTT. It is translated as CSVAGENSNQPQHF.

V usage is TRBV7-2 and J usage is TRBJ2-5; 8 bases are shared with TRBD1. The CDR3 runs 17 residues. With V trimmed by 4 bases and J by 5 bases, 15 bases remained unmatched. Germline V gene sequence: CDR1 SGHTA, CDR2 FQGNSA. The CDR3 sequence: CASSSSSVTGVGETQYF. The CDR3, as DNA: TGTGCCAGCAGCTCCTCGTCCGTGACAGGGGTGGGGGAGACCCAGTACTTC.

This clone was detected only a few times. CDR3 DNA sequence: TGCAGCGTTAGTAACAGGGGGTTAAGGTCGGGCTACACCTTC. Residues: CSVSNRGLRSGYTF. The chain is built from TRBV29-1 and TRBJ1-2, with TRBD1 matching over 8 bases. The CDR3 length is 14 residues. V lost 5 bases to trimming and J lost 8 bases; unmatched junction nucleotides: 13. The germline V gene encodes CDR1 SQVTM and CDR2 ANQGSEA.

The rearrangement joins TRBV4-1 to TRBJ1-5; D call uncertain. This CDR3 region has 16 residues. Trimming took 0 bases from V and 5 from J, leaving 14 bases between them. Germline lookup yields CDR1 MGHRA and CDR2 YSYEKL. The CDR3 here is CASSQDAAPSYQPQHF. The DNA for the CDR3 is TGCGCCAGCAGCCAAGATGCGGCCCCGTCCTATCAGCCCCAGCATTTT.

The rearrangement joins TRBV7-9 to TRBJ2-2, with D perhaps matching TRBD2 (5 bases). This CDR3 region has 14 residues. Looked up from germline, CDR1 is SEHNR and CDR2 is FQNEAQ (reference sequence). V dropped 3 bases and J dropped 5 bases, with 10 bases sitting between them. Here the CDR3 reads CASSFSGRTGELFF. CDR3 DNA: TGTGCCAGCAGCTTTTCGGGGAGAACCGGGGAGCTGTTTTTT.

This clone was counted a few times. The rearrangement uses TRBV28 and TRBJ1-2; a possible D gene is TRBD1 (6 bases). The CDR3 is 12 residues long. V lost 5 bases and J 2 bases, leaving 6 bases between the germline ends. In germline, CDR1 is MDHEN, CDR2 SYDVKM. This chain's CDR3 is CASSTGNYGYTF. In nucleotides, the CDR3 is TGTGCCAGCAGTACAGGGAACTATGGCTACACCTTC.